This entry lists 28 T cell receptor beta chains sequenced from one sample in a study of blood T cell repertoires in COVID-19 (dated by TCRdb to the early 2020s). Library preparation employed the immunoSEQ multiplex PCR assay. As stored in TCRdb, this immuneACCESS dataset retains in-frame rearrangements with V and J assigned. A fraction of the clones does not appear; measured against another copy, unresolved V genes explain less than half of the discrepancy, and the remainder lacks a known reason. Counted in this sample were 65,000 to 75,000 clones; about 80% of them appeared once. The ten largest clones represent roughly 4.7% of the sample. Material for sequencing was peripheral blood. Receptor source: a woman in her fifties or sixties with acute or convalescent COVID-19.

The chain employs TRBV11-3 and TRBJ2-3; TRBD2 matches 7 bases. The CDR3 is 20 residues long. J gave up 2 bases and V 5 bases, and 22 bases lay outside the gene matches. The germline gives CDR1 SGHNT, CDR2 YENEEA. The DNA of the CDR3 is TGTGCCAGCAGCATCCCCGCGGGGGTAACGTCTTTCGGTTTCACAGATACGCAGTATTTT. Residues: CASSIPAGVTSFGFTDTQYF.

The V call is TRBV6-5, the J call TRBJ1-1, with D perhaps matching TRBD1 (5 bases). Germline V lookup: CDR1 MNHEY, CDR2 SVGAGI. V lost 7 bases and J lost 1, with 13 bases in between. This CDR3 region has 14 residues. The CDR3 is CASIEARGNTEAFF. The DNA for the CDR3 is TGTGCCAGCATAGAGGCAAGGGGGAACACTGAAGCTTTCTTT.

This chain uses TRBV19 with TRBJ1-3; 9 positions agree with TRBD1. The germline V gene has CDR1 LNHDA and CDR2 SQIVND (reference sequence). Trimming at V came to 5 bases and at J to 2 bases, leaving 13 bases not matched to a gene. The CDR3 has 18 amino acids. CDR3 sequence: CASSSAPGQGTAGNTIYF. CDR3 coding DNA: TGTGCCAGTAGTTCGGCCCCGGGACAGGGTACGGCTGGAAACACCATATATTTT. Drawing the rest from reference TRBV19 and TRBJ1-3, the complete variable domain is DGGITQSPKYLFRKEGQNVTLSCEQNLNHDAMYWYRQDPGQGLRLIYYSQIVNDFQKGDIAEGYSVSREKKESFPLTVTSAQKNPTAFYLCASSSAPGQGTAGNTIYFGEGSWLTVV.

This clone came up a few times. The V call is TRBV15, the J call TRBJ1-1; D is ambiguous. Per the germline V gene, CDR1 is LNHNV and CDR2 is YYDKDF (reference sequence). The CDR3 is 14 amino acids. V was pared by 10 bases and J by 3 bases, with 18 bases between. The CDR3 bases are TGTGCCAGCCAGACTGGGAGAGAGGACACTGAAGCTTTCTTT. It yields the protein CASQTGREDTEAFF.

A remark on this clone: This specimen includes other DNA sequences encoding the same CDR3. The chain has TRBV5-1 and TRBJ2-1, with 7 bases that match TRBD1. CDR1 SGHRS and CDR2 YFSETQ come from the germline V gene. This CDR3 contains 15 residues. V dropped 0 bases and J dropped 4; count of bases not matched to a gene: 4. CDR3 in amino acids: CASSLVQGVYNEQFF. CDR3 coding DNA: TGCGCCAGCAGCTTGGTGCAGGGGGTTTACAATGAGCAGTTCTTC.

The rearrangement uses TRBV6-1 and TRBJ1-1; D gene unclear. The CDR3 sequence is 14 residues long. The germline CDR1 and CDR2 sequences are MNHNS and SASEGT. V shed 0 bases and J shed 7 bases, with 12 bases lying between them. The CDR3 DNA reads TGTGCCAGCAGTGAAGCGATCCCGAGCATTGAAGCTTTCTTT. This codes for CASSEAIPSIEAFF.

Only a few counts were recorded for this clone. CDR3 loop: CASSTRLAGRTDTQYF. The CDR3 DNA is TGTGCCAGCAGCACCCGACTAGCGGGACGCACAGATACGCAGTATTTT. V is TRBV7-2 and J is TRBJ2-3; 11 nucleotides match TRBD2. The CDR3 totals 16 residues. The J segment lost 1 base and the V segment lost 5 bases, leaving 5 bases of the junction unmatched. CDR1 and CDR2 (germline): SGHTA, FQGNSA.

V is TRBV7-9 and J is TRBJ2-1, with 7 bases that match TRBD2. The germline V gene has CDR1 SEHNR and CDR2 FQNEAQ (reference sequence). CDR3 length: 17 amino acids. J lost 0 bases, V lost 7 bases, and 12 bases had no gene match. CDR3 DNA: TGTGCCAGCACCCACCAGCGGACTAGTTTCTCCTACAATGAGCAGTTCTTC. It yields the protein CASTHQRTSFSYNEQFF.

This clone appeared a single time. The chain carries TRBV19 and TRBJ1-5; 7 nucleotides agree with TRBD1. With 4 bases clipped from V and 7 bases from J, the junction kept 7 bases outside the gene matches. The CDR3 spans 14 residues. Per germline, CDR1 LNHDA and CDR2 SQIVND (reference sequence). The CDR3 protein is CASSTNSQGQPQHF. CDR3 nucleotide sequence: TGTGCCAGTAGTACTAACTCACAGGGGCAGCCCCAGCATTTT.

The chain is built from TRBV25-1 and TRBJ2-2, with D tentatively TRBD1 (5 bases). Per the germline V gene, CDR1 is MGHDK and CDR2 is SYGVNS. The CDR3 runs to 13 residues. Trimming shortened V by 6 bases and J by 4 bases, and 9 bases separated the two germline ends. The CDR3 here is CASRGQGTGELFF. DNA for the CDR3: TGTGCCAGCAGGGGGCAGGGCACCGGGGAGCTGTTTTTT.

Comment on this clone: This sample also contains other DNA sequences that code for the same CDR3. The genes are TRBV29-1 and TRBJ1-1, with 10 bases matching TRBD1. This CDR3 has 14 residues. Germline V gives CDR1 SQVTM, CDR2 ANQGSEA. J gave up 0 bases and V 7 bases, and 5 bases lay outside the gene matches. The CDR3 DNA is TGCAGCGCGAGGGACAGGGGTATGAACACTGAAGCTTTCTTT. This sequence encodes CSARDRGMNTEAFF.

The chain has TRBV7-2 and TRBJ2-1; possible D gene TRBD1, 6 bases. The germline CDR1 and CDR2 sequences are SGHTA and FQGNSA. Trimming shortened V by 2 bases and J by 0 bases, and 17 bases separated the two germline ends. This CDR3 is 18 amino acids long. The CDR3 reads CASSLTTGPRSSYNEQFF. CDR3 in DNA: TGTGCCAGCAGCTTAACGACAGGACCCAGAAGCTCCTACAATGAGCAGTTCTTC.

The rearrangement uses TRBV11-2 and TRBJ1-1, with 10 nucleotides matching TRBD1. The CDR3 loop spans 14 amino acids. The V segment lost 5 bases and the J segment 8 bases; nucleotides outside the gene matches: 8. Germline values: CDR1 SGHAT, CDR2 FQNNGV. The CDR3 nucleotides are TGTGCCAGCAGCCCGACAGGGGGCGGGGGAGAAGCTTTCTTT. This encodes CASSPTGGGGEAFF.

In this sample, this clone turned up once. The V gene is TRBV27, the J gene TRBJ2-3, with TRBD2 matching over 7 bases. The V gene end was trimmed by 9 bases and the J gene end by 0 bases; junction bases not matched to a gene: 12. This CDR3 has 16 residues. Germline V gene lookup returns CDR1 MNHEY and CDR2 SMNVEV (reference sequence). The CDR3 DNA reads TGTGCCAGGACAGCGGGGCGCGTTGCTAGCACAGATACGCAGTATTTT. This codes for CARTAGRVASTDTQYF.

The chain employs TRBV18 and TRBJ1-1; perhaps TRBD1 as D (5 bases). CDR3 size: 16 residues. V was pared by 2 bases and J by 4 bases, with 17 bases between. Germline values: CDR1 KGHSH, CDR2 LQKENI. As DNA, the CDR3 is TGTGCCAGCTCACCAAGGGGTGAAGGGGTGCGCACTGAAGCTTTCTTT. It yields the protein CASSPRGEGVRTEAFF.

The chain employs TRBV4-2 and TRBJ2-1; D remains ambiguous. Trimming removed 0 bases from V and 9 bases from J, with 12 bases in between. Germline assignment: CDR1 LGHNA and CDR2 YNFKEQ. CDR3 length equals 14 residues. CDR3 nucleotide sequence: TGTGCCAGCAGCCAAGATAGCCAGCCGACTGAGCAGTTCTTC. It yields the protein CASSQDSQPTEQFF.

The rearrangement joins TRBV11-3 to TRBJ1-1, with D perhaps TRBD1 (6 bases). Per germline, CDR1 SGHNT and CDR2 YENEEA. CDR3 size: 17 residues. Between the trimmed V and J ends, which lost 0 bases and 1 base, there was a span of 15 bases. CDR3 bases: TGTGCCAGCAGCTTAGATGGGGGGGGGCTACCGAACACTGAAGCTTTCTTT. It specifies CASSLDGGGLPNTEAFF.

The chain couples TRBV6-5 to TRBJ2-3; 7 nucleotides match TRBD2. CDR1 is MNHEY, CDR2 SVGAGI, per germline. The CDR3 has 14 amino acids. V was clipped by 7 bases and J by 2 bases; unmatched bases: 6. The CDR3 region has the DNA TGTGCCAGCACCCGGGACTACTACACAGATACGCAGTATTTT. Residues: CASTRDYYTDTQYF.

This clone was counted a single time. In DNA, the CDR3 is TGTGCCACCAGCAGAGATTCACCGGGGGTGAGTTCGCGAAATGAGCAGTTCTTC. Its translation: CATSRDSPGVSSRNEQFF. This chain connects TRBV15 to TRBJ2-1; perhaps TRBD2 as D (6 bases). Germline CDR1 reads LNHNV; CDR2 reads YYDKDF (reference sequence). The CDR3 runs 18 residues. V was trimmed by 0 bases and J by 7 bases, leaving 22 bases between them.

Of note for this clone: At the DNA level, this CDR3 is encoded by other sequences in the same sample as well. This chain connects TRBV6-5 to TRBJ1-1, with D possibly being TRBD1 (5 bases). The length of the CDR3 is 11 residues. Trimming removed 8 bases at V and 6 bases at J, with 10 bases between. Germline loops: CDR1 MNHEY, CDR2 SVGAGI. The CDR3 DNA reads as TGTGCCAGCTCCCAGGGCGCTGAAGCTTTCTTT. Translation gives CASSQGAEAFF.

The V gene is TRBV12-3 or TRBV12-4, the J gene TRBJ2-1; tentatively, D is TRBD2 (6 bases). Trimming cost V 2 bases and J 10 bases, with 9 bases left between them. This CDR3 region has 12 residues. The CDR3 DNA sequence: TGTGCCAGCAGTTTAAAGGGGAGGGAGCAGTTCTTC. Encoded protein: CASSLKGREQFF.

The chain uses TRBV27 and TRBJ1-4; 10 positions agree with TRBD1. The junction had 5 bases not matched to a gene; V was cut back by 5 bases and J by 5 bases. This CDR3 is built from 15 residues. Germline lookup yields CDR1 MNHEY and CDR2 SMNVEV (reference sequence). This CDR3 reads CASSLRTGGNEKLFF. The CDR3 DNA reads TGTGCCAGCAGTCTAAGGACAGGGGGAAATGAAAAACTGTTTTTT.

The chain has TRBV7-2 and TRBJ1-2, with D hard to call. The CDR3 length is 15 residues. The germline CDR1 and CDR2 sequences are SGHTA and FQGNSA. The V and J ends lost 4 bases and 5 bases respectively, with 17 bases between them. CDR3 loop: CASSSQVGENYGYTF. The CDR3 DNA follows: TGTGCCAGCAGCTCCCAGGTCGGCGAGAATTATGGCTACACCTTC.

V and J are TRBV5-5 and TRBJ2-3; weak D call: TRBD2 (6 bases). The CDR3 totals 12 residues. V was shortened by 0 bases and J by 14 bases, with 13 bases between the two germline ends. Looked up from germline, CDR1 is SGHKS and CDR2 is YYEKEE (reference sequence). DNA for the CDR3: TGTGCCAGCAGCTTGGAGGCTGGGGACTGGTATTTT. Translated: CASSLEAGDWYF.

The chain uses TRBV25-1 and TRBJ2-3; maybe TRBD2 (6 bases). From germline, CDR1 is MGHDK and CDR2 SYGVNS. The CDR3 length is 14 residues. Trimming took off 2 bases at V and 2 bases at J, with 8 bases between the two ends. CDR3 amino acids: CASSEGGNTDTQYF. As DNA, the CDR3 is TGTGCCAGCAGTGAAGGGGGGAACACAGATACGCAGTATTTT.

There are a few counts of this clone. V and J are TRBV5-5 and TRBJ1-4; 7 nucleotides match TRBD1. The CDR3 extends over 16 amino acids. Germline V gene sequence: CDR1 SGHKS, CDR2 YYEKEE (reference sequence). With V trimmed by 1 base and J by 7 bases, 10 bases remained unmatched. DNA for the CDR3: TGTGCCAGCAGCTTGAATACAGGGGCAGAGGGTGAAAAACTGTTTTTT. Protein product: CASSLNTGAEGEKLFF. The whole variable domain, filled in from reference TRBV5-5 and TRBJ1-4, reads DAGVTQSPTHLIKTRGQQVTLRCSPISGHKSVSWYQQVLGQGPQFIFQYYEKEERGRGNFPDRFSARQFPNYSSELNVNALLLGDSALYLCASSLNTGAEGEKLFFGSGTQLSVL.

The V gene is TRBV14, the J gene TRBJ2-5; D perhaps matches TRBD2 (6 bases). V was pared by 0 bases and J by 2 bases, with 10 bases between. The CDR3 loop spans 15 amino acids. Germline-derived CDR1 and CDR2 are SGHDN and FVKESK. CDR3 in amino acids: CASSQDKGRQETQYF. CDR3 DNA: TGTGCCAGCAGCCAAGATAAAGGGAGGCAAGAGACCCAGTACTTC.

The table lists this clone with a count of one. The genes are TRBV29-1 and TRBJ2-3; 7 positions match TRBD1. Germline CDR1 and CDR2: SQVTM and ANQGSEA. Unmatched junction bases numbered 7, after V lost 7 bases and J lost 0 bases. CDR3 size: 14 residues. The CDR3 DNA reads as TGCAGCGGAAGACAGGGCCCTAGCACAGATACGCAGTATTTT. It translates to CSGRQGPSTDTQYF.